A selection of T cell receptor beta chains follows, all from one sample in a study of cytomegalovirus exposure and HLA in healthy donors. Sequencing used immunoSEQ multiplex PCR; TCRdb keeps in-frame clones, though not all of them. The top ten hold around 10% of the sample, which has over 110,000 clones, roughly 86% seen once. The sequencing input was PBMCs. The receptors derive from a young man in good health and CMV-seropositive. Both conserved end residues are trimmed from each CDR3.

TRBJ2-7 TRBV15 ATSRSRRAYEQY
TRBJ2-7 TRBV11-2 ASSYTRDYAPYEQY
TRBJ2-3 TRBV6-5 ASSYGPGTDTQY
TRBJ1-3 TRBV18 ASSPTTGEGGNTIY
TRBJ2-1 TRBV5-6 ASSPSGGNNEQF
TRBJ1-4 TRBV19 ASSIQGEKLF
TRBJ2-3 TRBV6-5 ASSSRTDTQY
TRBJ2-3 TRBV15 ATSSLGGLAGAVTDTQY
TRBJ2-1 TRBV12-2 ASRLKAGGPDNEQF
TRBJ2-1 TRBV25-1 ASSELGTGAYNEQF
TRBJ1-1 TRBV10-3 AIKKGAGNTEAF
TRBJ2-4 TRBV6-5 ASSPPGVGNIQY
TRBJ2-3 TRBV29-1 SVPGTGGNTQY
TRBJ2-5 TRBV11-2 ASSSTRGVVGQETQY
TRBJ2-2 TRBV11-3 ASSGRGATRNTGELF
TRBJ2-7 TRBV20-1 SARRGHEQY
TRBJ2-2 TRBV6-1 ASSESRNTGELF
TRBJ2-5 TRBV7-8 ASSLSGEPRTQY
TRBJ1-2 TRBV29-1 SVTADNYGYT
TRBJ2-7 TRBV6-4 ASSDESNLAGGPYEQY
TRBJ1-1 TRBV11-3 ASRNGQGRNTEAF
TRBJ2-5 TRBV10-3 AITPRETETQY
TRBJ2-7 TRBV11-2 ASSLDRQEGYEQY
TRBJ2-7 TRBV4-1 ASSQVAAGALYEQY
TRBJ1-1 TRBV7-9 ASSLAVQFSEAF
TRBJ2-7 TRBV13 ASSPTGTGAYEQY